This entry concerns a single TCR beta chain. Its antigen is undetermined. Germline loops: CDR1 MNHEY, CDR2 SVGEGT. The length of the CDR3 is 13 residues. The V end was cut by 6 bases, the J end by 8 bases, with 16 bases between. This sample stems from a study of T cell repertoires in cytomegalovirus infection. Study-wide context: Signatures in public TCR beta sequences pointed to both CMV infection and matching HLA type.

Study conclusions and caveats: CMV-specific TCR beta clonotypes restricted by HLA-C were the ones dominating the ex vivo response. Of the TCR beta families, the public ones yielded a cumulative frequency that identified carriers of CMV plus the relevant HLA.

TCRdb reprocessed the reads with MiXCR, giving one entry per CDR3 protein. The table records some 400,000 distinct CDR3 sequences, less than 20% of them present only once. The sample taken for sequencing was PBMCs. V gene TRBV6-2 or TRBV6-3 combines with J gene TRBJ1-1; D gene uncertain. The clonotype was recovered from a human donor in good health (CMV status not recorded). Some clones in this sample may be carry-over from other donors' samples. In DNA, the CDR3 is TGTGCCAGCAGGGAACCCCCGACTATGGAAGCTTTCTTT. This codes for CASREPPTMEAFF.